This paragraph covers one T cell receptor beta chain sequence. The CDR3 has 13 residues. The germline gives CDR1 DFQATT, CDR2 SNEGSKA (reference sequence). V dropped 0 bases and J dropped 7 bases, with 9 bases sitting between them. The data derive from a study of T-cell reconstitution after alpha-beta-depleted transplantation in children. The TCRbeta library was prepared with unique molecular identifiers. TCRdb independently ran MiXCR on the PCR reads; one entry per CDR3 protein. The sample lists roughly 300,000 distinct CDR3 sequences; over 9% were seen once. The chain recombines TRBV20-1 with TRBJ1-4, with D unclear. The sequence derives from a human donor who donated a stem cell graft to a child with acute lymphoblastic leukemia. The source was PBMCs from the stem cell graft donor, collected from the stem cell graft. This chain's CDR3 is CSARDRPSEKLFF. CDR3 nucleotides: TGCAGTGCTAGAGATCGACCGAGTGAAAAACTGTTTTTT.